The T cell receptor (beta chain) under discussion was sequenced for a study of cytomegalovirus exposure and HLA in healthy donors. Study-wide context: Of the donors genotyped, a few hundred in all, about 80% fell in the Caucasian-associated ancestry cluster. Study-wide points: Indistinguishable V segments such as TRBV6-2 and TRBV6-3 were excluded.

The donors comprised healthy bone marrow donors. V dropped 4 bases and J dropped 2; count of bases not matched to a gene: 7. CDR1 and CDR2 (germline): SGHDT, YYEEEE. The CDR3 is 15 residues long. About this clone itself: Antigen unknown.

The PCR was carried out with 60 Vbeta primers and 13 Jbeta primers. Sequenced by immunoSEQ multiplex PCR; TCRdb stores in-frame clones only, minus some. Found here are 100,000 to 150,000 clones; the top ten clones hold over 1.5%. Sequencing was done on a sample of PBMCs. The rearrangement links TRBV5-6 to TRBJ2-3; 7 nucleotides align to TRBD2. The sequence was obtained from a man younger than 35 in good health and CMV-seronegative. The CDR3 DNA follows: TGTGCCAGCAGCCCCACGGGAGGCGCCACAGATACGCAGTATTTT. The encoded protein is CASSPTGGATDTQYF.